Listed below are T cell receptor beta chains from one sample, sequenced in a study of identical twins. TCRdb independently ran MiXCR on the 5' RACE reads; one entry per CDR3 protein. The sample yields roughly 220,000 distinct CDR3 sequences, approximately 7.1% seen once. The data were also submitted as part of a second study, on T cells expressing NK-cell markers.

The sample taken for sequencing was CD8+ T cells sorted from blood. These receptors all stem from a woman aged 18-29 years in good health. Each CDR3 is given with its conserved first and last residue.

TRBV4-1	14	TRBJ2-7	CASSQAAPAGEQYF
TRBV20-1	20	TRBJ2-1	CSARDSGTSGGVGLYNEQFF
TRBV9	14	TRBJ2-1	CASSVVDGLGGQFF
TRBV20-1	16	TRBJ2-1	CSARTPTRLYGNEQFF
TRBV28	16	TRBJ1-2	CASSLGRDLSNYGYTF
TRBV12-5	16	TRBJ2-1	CASGPALLDYYNEQFF
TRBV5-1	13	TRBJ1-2	CASSSGLNYGYTF
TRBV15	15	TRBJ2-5	CATSVPGLYQETQYF
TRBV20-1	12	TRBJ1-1	CSAPKGYTEAFF
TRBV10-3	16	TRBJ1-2	CAISETPDSVRDGYTF
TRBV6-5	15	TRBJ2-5	CASSYFGPLGETQYF
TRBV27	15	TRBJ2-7	CASSLLTGASYEQYF
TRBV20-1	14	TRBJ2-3	CSAMQRSSTDTQYF
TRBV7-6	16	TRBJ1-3	CASSLGPGQGFNTIYF
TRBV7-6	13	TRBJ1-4	CASTPYGGEKLFF
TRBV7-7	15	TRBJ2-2	CASSLGSGTTGELFF
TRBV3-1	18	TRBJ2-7	CASSDRLAGGDNYEWQYF
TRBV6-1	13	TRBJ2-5	CASSEGLGETQYF
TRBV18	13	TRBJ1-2	CASSPGRSYGYTF
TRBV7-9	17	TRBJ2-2	CASSFLAGDTNTGELFF
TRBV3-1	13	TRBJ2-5	CASSRRPGETQYF
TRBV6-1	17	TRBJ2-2	CASSGGLAGGNPGELFF